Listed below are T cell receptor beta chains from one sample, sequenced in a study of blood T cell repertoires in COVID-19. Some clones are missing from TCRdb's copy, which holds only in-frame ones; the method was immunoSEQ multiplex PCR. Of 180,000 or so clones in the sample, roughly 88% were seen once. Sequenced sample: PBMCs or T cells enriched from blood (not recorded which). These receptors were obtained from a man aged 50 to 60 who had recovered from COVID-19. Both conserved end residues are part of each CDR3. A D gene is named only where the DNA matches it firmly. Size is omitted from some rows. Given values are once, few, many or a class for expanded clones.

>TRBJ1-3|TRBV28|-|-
CASIEVSGNTIYF
TGTGCCAGCATCGAGGTTTCTGGAAACACCATATATTTT
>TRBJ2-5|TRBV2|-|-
CASSGPGEVIETQYF
TGTGCCAGCAGTGGCCCGGGGGAGGTAATAGAGACCCAGTACTTC
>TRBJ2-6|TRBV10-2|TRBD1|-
CASSPDRAGANVLTF
TGCGCCAGCAGTCCCGACAGGGCTGGGGCCAACGTCCTGACTTTC
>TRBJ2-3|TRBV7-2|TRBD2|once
CASSSTSGGAQTQYF
TGTGCCAGCAGCTCGACTAGCGGGGGGGCGCAGACGCAGTATTTT
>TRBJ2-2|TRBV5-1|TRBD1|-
CASRRQGRDTGELFF
TGCGCCAGCAGAAGACAGGGGCGGGACACCGGGGAGCTGTTTTTT
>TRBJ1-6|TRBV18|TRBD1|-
CASSPRQGLGNSPLHF
TGTGCCAGCTCACCGAGACAGGGGCTAGGCAATTCACCCCTCCACTTT
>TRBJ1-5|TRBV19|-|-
CASSMAPLEPQHF
TGTGCCAGTAGTATGGCCCCATTGGAGCCCCAGCATTTT
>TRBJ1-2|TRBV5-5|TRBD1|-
CASSPRTGTDRGYGYTF
TGTGCCAGCAGCCCCCGAACCGGGACCGACAGGGGATATGGCTACACCTTC
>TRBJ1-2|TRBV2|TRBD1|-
CASSRTGVGYGYTF
TGTGCCAGCAGTAGGACAGGGGTGGGCTATGGCTACACCTTC
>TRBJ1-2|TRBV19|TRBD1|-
CASTLGDRAGYTF
TGTGCCAGTACCCTGGGAGACAGGGCTGGCTACACCTTC
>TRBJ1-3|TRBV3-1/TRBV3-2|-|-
CASSLAGFGNTIYF
TGTGCCAGCAGCCTGGCGGGGTTTGGAAACACCATATATTTT
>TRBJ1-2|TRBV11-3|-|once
CASSPGWNYGYTF
TGTGCCAGCAGCCCGGGATGGAACTATGGCTACACCTTC
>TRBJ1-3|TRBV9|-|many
CASSVSPGAVGNTIYF
TGTGCCAGCAGCGTATCGCCAGGGGCGGTGGGAAACACCATATATTTT
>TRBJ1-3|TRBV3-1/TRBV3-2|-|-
CASSQRDRNTIYF
TGTGCCAGCAGCCAACGGGACAGAAACACCATATATTTT
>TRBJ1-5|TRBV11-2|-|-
CASSPGQYSNQPQHF
TGTGCCAGCAGCCCCGGACAGTATAGCAATCAGCCCCAGCATTTT
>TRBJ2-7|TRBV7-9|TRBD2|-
CASSPRGGLEQYF
TGTGCCAGCAGCCCGCGGGGGGGGCTCGAGCAGTACTTC
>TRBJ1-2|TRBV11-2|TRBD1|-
CASSLDLPGGNYGYTF
TGTGCCAGCAGCTTAGATTTGCCAGGGGGAAACTATGGCTACACCTTC
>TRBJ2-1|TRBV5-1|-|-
CASRPGEPYNEQFF
TGCGCCAGCAGGCCAGGGGAGCCCTACAATGAGCAGTTCTTC
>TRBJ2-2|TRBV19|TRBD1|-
CATRDRGSTGELFF
TGTGCCACCCGGGACAGGGGTAGCACCGGGGAGCTGTTTTTT
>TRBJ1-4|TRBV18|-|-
CASSPPLATNEKLFF
TGTGCCAGCTCACCACCCCTAGCAACTAATGAAAAACTGTTTTTT
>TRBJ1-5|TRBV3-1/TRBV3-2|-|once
CASSPRFDQPQHF
TGTGCCAGCAGCCCCCGTTTCGATCAGCCCCAGCATTTT
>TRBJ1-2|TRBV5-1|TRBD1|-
CASSSGTGRRRTSYDYGYTF
TGCGCCAGCAGCTCCGGGACAGGGCGCCGCCGAACATCCTACGACTATGGCTACACCTTC
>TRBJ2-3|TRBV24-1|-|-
CATSGRGSTDTQYF
TGTGCCACCAGTGGACGGGGGAGCACAGATACGCAGTATTTT
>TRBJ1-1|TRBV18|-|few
CASSPMNSGNTEAFF
TGTGCCAGCTCACCAATGAACAGCGGTAACACTGAAGCTTTCTTT
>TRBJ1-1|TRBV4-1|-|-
CASSQGTGTTEAFF
TGCGCCAGCAGCCAAGGAACAGGGACCACTGAAGCTTTCTTT
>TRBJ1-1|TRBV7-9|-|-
CASSSNGGISDTEAFF
TGTGCCAGCAGCTCCAATGGGGGGATTTCAGACACTGAAGCTTTCTTT